The 25 T cell receptor beta chains in this list originate from one sample, sequenced in a study of T cell responses to AZD1222 COVID-19 vaccine. This table comes from immunoSEQ multiplex PCR, and its TCRdb copy is limited to in-frame clones, with some not included. In the table there are some 150,000 clones, 85% of which are singletons. Sequencing used peripheral blood, obtained 28 days after the second dose of the MenACWY control vaccine. These receptors were collected from an adult who received the MenACWY meningococcal vaccine as a control.

This chain connects TRBV9 to TRBJ1-2; tentative D call: TRBD1 (5 bases). Germline CDR1 SGDLS, CDR2 YYNGEE. The CDR3 has 18 amino acids. V gave up 3 bases and J gave up 8 bases, with 29 bases separating them. The CDR3 DNA reads TGTGCCAGCAGCGCCCGGGGGGGAGAAAGTAGCTCCGTAAAGGGCTACACCTTC. Encoded protein: CASSARGGESSSVKGYTF.

The chain links TRBV5-6 to TRBJ1-1, with D unresolved. Germline V lookup: CDR1 SGHDT, CDR2 YYEEEE. The CDR3 is made up of 13 amino acids. Trimming left V 3 bases short and J 2 bases short, with 8 bases between. The CDR3: CASSWGINTEAFF. The CDR3 DNA reads TGTGCCAGCAGCTGGGGTATAAACACTGAAGCTTTCTTT.

The J gene is TRBJ2-3, the V gene TRBV5-1; the match to TRBD1 covers 10 bases. Germline assignment: CDR1 SGHRS and CDR2 YFSETQ. The CDR3 consists of 16 residues. J gave up 2 bases and V 4 bases, and 7 bases lay outside the gene matches. CDR3 sequence (DNA): TGCGCCAGCAGCCCGGGACAGGGGTCAACCACAGATACGCAGTATTTT. Its protein is CASSPGQGSTTDTQYF.

The chain carries TRBV4-3 and TRBJ2-1, with 9 bases lining up with TRBD2. In germline, CDR1 is LGHNA, CDR2 YSLEER. The length of the CDR3 is 18 residues. With V trimmed by 0 bases and J by 6 bases, 12 bases remained unmatched. CDR3 residues: CASSQEISWGTSFNEQFF. CDR3 nucleotides: TGCGCCAGCAGCCAAGAAATTTCCTGGGGGACTAGCTTCAATGAGCAGTTCTTC.

This sequence joins TRBV6-1 and TRBJ1-1; possible D gene TRBD1, 5 bases. Germline V gene data show CDR1 as MNHNS and CDR2 as SASEGT. Trimming left V 2 bases short and J 4 bases short, with 11 bases between. The CDR3 totals 14 residues. The CDR3 DNA follows: TGTGCCAGCAGTGAACCAGGGATGAGCACTGAAGCTTTCTTT. It codes for CASSEPGMSTEAFF.

The CDR3 spells CASSGPKETQYF. In nucleotides, the CDR3 is TGCGCCAGCAGTGGCCCCAAAGAGACCCAGTACTTC. The chain carries TRBV10-1 and TRBJ2-5; D is unclear. The germline gives CDR1 WNHNN, CDR2 SYGVQD (reference sequence). The CDR3 has 12 residues. The germline V and J ends were trimmed by 4 bases and 3 bases, with 6 bases remaining between them.

The chain links TRBV24-1 to TRBJ2-3; 11 bases match TRBD2. The ends lost 4 bases at V and 2 bases at J; junction bases unmatched: 13. CDR1 and CDR2 (germline): KGHDR, SFDVKD. The CDR3 is made up of 19 amino acids. CDR3 sequence: CATSETPTRLAGLTDTQYF. The DNA of the CDR3 is TGTGCCACCAGTGAGACTCCAACCAGACTAGCGGGGCTCACAGATACGCAGTATTTT.

This clone has more than one count but fewer than ten. The chain links TRBV5-1 to TRBJ1-4; TRBD1 matches 10 bases. The CDR3 consists of 15 residues. J was trimmed by 6 bases and V by 4 bases; bases with no gene match: 6. Germline CDR1 and CDR2: SGHRS and YFSETQ. CDR3 sequence: CASSIGQGVDEKLFF. CDR3 sequence (DNA): TGCGCCAGCAGCATCGGACAGGGGGTGGATGAAAAACTGTTTTTT.

DNA of the CDR3: TGTGCCAGCAGCACACAGGGGGGGGATGAAAAACTGTTTTTT. Its translation: CASSTQGGDEKLFF. The J gene is TRBJ1-4, the V gene TRBV5-4; TRBD1 aligns across 8 bases. J lost 6 bases, V lost 4 bases, and 5 bases had no gene match. The CDR3 contains 14 residues. Germline V lookup: CDR1 SGHNT, CDR2 YYREEE (reference sequence).

The V call is TRBV5-4, the J call TRBJ1-6; D is uncertain. CDR3 size: 15 residues. Per germline, CDR1 SGHNT and CDR2 YYREEE (reference sequence). Trimming cost V 6 bases and J 4 bases, with 14 bases left between them. The CDR3, as DNA: TGTGCCAGCATGATAGGAGGAAGTTATAATTCACCCCTCCACTTT. Protein: CASMIGGSYNSPLHF.

The gene calls are TRBV4-2 and TRBJ2-1, with a possible D match to TRBD2 (5 bases). This CDR3 comprises 12 residues. Deletions cut 4 bases from V and 13 bases from J, with 14 bases between. Per the germline V gene, CDR1 is LGHNA and CDR2 is YNFKEQ. In nucleotides, the CDR3 is TGTGCCAGCAGCCGAGGGAACCAGCCCCAGTTCTTC. Translated: CASSRGNQPQFF.

V usage is TRBV5-3 and J usage is TRBJ1-6; weak D call: TRBD1 (6 bases). TRBV5-3 is flagged as an ORF with uncertain function. The CDR3 runs 15 residues. V lost 0 bases and J 5 bases, leaving 9 bases between the germline ends. DNA for the CDR3: TGTGCCAGAAGCTTGGCCGGACAGAATAATTCACCCCTCCACTTT. The encoded protein is CARSLAGQNNSPLHF.

This clone has a handful of counts. The gene calls are TRBV19 and TRBJ1-6; D might be TRBD1 (5 bases). V dropped 0 bases and J dropped 6 bases, with 15 bases sitting between them. CDR3 length: 17 amino acids. Germline lookup yields CDR1 LNHDA and CDR2 SQIVND (reference sequence). The CDR3 nucleotides are TGTGCCAGTAGTATAGAAAACCAGCCGGGGGTTAATTCACCCCTCCACTTT. Protein: CASSIENQPGVNSPLHF.

The rearrangement links TRBV11-3 to TRBJ2-7; 8 positions agree with TRBD2. CDR1 and CDR2 (germline): SGHNT, YENEEA. The CDR3 sequence is 14 residues long. Trimming cost V 1 base and J 3 bases; bases outside gene matches: 2. In DNA, the CDR3 is TGTGCCAGCAGCTTAGGGGGGACTAGCTACGAGCAGTACTTC. Translated, it gives CASSLGGTSYEQYF.

This CDR3 reads CASGDRETQYF. CDR3 sequence (DNA): TGTGCCAGCGGGGACAGAGAGACCCAGTACTTC. The J gene is TRBJ2-5, the V gene TRBV11-3; 7 bases agree with TRBD1. The length of the CDR3 is 11 residues. Trimming at V came to 8 bases and at J to 4 bases, leaving 1 base not matched to a gene. Germline assignment: CDR1 SGHNT and CDR2 YENEEA.

The rearrangement uses TRBV7-2 and TRBJ1-6; TRBD1 aligns across 7 bases. Germline values: CDR1 SGHTA, CDR2 FQGNSA. V lost 5 bases to trimming and J lost 8 bases; unmatched junction nucleotides: 3. The CDR3 loop spans 13 amino acids. The CDR3 region is CASSAQGDSPLHF. Here the CDR3 DNA reads TGTGCCAGCAGCGCCCAGGGGGATTCACCCCTCCACTTT.

This chain uses TRBV7-2 with TRBJ1-1; no clear D gene. Trimming took off 0 bases at V and 8 bases at J, with 10 bases between the two ends. CDR1 and CDR2 (germline): SGHTA, FQGNSA. The CDR3 is made up of 13 amino acids. This CDR3 reads CASSLAQPPEAFF. The CDR3 DNA reads TGTGCCAGCAGCTTAGCGCAACCTCCGGAAGCTTTCTTT. The full variable domain, rest sourced from reference TRBV7-2 and TRBJ1-1, is GAGVSQSPSNKVTEKGKDVELRCDPISGHTALYWYRQSLGQGLEFLIYFQGNSAPDKSGLPSDRFSAERTGGSVSTLTIQRTQQEDSAVYLCASSLAQPPEAFFGQGTRLTVV.

The gene calls are TRBV15 and TRBJ1-5; TRBD1 aligns across 8 bases. The CDR3 is 15 residues long. Unmatched junction bases numbered 3, after V lost 0 bases and J lost 5 bases. Germline values: CDR1 LNHNV, CDR2 YYDKDF (reference sequence). The CDR3 loop is CATSRDLQGDQPQHF. As DNA, the CDR3 is TGTGCCACCAGCAGAGATTTACAGGGGGATCAGCCCCAGCATTTT. Complete variable domain (other parts from reference TRBV15 and TRBJ1-5): DAMVIQNPRYQVTQFGKPVTLSCSQTLNHNVMYWYQQKSSQAPKLLFHYYDKDFNNEADTPDNFQSRRPNTSFCFLDIRSPGLGDTAMYLCATSRDLQGDQPQHFGDGTRLSIL.

The CDR3 sequence: CATSDWTGSEAFF. For the CDR3, the DNA is TGTGCCACCAGTGATTGGACAGGTAGTGAAGCTTTCTTT. V and J are TRBV24-1 and TRBJ1-1, with 7 bases matching TRBD1. V shed 2 bases and J 7 bases; nucleotides not matched to a gene: 3. Germline V CDR1 and CDR2: KGHDR, SFDVKD. This CDR3 contains 13 residues.

This chain joins TRBV19 and TRBJ2-2; 8 bases are shared with TRBD2. Germline CDR1 LNHDA, CDR2 SQIVND (reference sequence). The CDR3 contains 17 residues. Trimming at V came to 0 bases and at J to 7 bases, leaving 10 bases not matched to a gene. The CDR3 spells CASSIDRREGRIGELFF. The CDR3 DNA is TGTGCCAGTAGTATAGATCGCCGGGAGGGCCGGATCGGGGAGCTGTTTTTT.

The chain recombines TRBV24-1 with TRBJ2-1; D possibly matches TRBD1 or TRBD2 (6 bases each). The CDR3 has 18 amino acids. CDR1 KGHDR and CDR2 SFDVKD come from the germline V gene. The V and J ends lost 0 bases and 0 bases respectively, with 14 bases between them. The CDR3 is CATSDLVTGLLSYNEQFF. The CDR3 bases are TGTGCCACCAGTGATTTGGTGACAGGACTACTCTCCTACAATGAGCAGTTCTTC.

V is TRBV7-2 and J is TRBJ1-2; TRBD1 matches 7 bases. Germline V gene data show CDR1 as SGHTA and CDR2 as FQGNSA. The CDR3 is 17 amino acids. V was clipped by 2 bases and J by 12 bases; unmatched bases: 21. The CDR3 region is CASSLLGGPGQGVVDTF. The DNA of the CDR3 is TGTGCCAGCAGCTTATTGGGTGGTCCGGGGCAGGGGGTGGTAGACACCTTC.

The chain has TRBV25-1 and TRBJ1-1; TRBD1 might be the D (6 bases). V was cut by 11 bases and J by 2 bases, with 21 bases left in between. The CDR3 has 15 residues. Germline V gene lookup returns CDR1 MGHDK and CDR2 SYGVNS. The CDR3 DNA sequence: TGTGCCTCCGAGGCCAGACAGGCCTTTAACACTGAAGCTTTCTTT. Translation gives CASEARQAFNTEAFF. The variable domain in full, completed from reference TRBV25-1 and TRBJ1-1, reads EADIYQTPRYLVIGTGKKITLECSQTMGHDKMYWYQQDPGMELHLIHYSYGVNSTEKGDLSSESTVSRIRTEHFPLTLESARPSHTSQYLCASEARQAFNTEAFFGQGTRLTVV.

J is TRBJ2-7 and V is TRBV18; 8 positions agree with TRBD2. The CDR3 length is 16 residues. Germline lookup yields CDR1 KGHSH and CDR2 LQKENI. The ends lost 2 bases at V and 1 base at J; junction bases unmatched: 7. The DNA for the CDR3 is TGTGCCAGCTCACCAGTGACGGGAGGGCCTTCCTACGAGCAGTACTTC. Amino acids: CASSPVTGGPSYEQYF.

CDR3 nucleotide sequence: TGTGCCAGCAGCTCGGGACAGCGCTCACCCCTCCACTTT. Its protein is CASSSGQRSPLHF. The genes are TRBV11-3 and TRBJ1-6, with 7 nucleotides matching TRBD1. J lost 10 bases, V lost 4 bases, and 4 bases had no gene match. CDR1 is SGHNT and CDR2 is YENEEA in the germline V gene. The CDR3 length is 13 residues.